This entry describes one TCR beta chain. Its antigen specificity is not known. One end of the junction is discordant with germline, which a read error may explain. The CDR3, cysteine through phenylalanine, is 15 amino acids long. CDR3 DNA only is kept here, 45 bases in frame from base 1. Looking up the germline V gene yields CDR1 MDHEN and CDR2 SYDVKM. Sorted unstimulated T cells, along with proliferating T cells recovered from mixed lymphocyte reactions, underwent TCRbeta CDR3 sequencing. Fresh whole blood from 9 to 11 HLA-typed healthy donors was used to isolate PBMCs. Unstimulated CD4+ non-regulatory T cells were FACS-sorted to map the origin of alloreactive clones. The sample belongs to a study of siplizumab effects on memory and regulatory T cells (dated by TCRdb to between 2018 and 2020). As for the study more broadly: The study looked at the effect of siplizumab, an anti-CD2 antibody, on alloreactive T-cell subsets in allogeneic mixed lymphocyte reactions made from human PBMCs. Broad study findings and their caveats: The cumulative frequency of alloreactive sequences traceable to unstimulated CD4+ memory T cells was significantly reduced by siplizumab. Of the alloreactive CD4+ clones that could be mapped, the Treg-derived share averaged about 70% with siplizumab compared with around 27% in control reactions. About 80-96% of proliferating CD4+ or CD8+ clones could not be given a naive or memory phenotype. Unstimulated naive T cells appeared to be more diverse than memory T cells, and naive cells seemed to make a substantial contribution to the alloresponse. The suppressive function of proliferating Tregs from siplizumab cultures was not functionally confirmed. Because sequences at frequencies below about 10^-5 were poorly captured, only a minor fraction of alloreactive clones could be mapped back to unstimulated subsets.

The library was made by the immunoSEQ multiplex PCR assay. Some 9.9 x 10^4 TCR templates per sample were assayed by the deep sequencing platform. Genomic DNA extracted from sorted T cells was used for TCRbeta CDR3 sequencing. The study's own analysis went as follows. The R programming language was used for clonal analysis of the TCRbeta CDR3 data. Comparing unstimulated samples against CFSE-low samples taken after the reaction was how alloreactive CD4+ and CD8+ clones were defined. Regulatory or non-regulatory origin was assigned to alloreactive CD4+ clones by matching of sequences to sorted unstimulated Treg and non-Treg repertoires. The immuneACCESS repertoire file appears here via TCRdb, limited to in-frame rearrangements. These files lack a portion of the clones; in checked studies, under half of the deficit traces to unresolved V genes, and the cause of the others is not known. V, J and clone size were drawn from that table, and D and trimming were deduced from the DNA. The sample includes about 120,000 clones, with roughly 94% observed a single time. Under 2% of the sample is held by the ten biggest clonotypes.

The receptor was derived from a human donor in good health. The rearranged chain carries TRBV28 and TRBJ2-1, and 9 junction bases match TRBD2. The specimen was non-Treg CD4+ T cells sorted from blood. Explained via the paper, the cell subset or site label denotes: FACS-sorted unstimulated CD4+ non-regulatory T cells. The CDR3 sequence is CASSPPESGGLSGIF. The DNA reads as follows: TGTGCCAGCAGTCCCCCCGAGAGCGGGGGGCTGTCCGGGATCTTC.